Listed here is a single TCR beta chain. This entry is derived from a study of CD8+ T cells in alopecia areata. Reverse transcription of extracted RNA yielded cDNA, which provided the sequencing template. Profiled with immunoSEQ multiplex PCR; TCRdb holds only in-frame clones, not every one. The sample has tens of thousands of clones, approximately 60% seen once; the top ten hold around a sixth. Peripheral blood and lesional scalp punch biopsies came from alopecia areata patients. Trimming pared 2 bases from V and 7 bases from J, leaving 12 bases between. CDR3 size: 13 residues. Germline values: CDR1 MGHRA, CDR2 YSYEKL.

The receptor was derived from a human donor with alopecia areata. The source material was CD8+ T cells sorted from blood, sampled at week 0. This chain joins TRBV4-1 and TRBJ2-7, with unresolved D. CDR3 DNA: TGCGCCAGCAGCCAATTTGAACGCGGAGAGCAGTACTTC. This translates into CASSQFERGEQYF.